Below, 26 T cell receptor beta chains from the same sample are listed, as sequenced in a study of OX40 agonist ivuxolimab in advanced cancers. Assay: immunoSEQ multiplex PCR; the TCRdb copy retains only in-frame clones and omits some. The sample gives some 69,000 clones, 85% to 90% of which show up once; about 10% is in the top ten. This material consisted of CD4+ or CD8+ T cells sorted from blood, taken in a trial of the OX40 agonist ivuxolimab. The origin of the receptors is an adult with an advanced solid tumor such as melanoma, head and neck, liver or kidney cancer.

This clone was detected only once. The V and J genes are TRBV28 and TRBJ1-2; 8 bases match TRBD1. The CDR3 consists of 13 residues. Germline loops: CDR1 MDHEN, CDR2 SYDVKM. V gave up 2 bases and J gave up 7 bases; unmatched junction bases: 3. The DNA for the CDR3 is TGTGCCAGCAGTTTAAGACAGGGGAGTGGCTACACCTTC. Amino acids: CASSLRQGSGYTF.

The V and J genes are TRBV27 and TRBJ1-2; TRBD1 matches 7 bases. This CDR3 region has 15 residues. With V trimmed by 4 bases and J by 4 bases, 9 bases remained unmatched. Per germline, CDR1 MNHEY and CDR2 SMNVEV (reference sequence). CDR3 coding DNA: TGTGCCAGCAGTTCCAAACAGGGGTTCATCTATGGCTACACCTTC. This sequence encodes CASSSKQGFIYGYTF.

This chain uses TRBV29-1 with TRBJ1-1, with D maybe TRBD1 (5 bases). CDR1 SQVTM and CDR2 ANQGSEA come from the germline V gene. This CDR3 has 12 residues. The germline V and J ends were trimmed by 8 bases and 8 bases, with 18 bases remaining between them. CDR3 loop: CSSRTGPTEAFF. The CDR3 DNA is TGCAGCTCCCGGACGGGGCCGACGGAAGCTTTCTTT.

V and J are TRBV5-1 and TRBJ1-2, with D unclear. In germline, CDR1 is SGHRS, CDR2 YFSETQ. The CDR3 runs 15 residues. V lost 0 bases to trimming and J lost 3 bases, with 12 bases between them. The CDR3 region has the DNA TGCGCCAGCAGCTTGGGGGCCATAGCGGACTATGGCTACACCTTC. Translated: CASSLGAIADYGYTF. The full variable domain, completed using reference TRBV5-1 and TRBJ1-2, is KAGVTQTPRYLIKTRGQQVTLSCSPISGHRSVSWYQQTPGQGLQFLFEYFSETQRNKGNFPGRFSGRQFSNSRSEMNVSTLELGDSALYLCASSLGAIADYGYTFGSGTRLTVV.

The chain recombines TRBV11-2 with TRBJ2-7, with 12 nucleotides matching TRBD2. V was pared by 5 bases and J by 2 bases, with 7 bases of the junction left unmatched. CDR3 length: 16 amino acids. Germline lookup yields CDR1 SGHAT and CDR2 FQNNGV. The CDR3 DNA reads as TGTGCCAGCAGCCCCCGACTAGCGGGAGAAACCTACGAGCAGTACTTC. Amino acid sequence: CASSPRLAGETYEQYF.

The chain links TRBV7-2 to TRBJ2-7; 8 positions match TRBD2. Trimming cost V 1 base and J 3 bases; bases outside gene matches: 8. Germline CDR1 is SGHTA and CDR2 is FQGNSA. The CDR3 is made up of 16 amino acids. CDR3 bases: TGTGCCAGCAGCTTAGTAAGGGCTAGCGGGTACTACGAGCAGTACTTC. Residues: CASSLVRASGYYEQYF.

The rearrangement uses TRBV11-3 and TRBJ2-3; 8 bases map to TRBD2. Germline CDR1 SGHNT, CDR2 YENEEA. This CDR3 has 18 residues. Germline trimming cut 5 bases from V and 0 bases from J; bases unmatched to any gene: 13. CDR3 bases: TGTGCCAGCAGCCGCAGACGGGGGACTAGGGGGAGCACAGATACGCAGTATTTT. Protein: CASSRRRGTRGSTDTQYF.

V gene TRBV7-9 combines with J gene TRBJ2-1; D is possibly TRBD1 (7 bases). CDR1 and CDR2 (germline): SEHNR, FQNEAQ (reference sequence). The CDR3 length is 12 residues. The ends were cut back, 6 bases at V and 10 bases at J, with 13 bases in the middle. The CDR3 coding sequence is TGTGCCAGCAGACGACAGGGAGGCGAGCAGTTCTTC. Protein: CASRRQGGEQFF.

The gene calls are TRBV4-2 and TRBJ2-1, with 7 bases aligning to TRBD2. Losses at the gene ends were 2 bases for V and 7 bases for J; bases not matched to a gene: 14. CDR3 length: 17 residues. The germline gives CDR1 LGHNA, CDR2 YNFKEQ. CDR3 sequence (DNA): TGTGCCAGCAGCCAACCTACCCCGGGCGCGGGAGTTAATGAGCAGTTCTTC. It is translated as CASSQPTPGAGVNEQFF.

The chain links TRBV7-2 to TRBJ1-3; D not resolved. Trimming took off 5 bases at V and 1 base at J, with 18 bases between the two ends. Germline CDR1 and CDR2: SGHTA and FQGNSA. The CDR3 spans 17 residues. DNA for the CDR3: TGTGCCAGCAGCCCCCCGAGTCTGATTCGTTCTGGAAACACCATATATTTT. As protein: CASSPPSLIRSGNTIYF.

Written as DNA, the CDR3 is TGTGCCAGCAGCCAAGGCCTAGCGGGTTGGAGCTCCTACAATGAGCAGTTCTTC. It is translated as CASSQGLAGWSSYNEQFF. V usage is TRBV4-2 and J usage is TRBJ2-1; 8 bases map to TRBD2. J lost 0 bases, V lost 1 base, and 8 bases had no gene match. The V gene's germline CDR1 is LGHNA and CDR2 YNFKEQ. This CDR3 contains 18 residues.

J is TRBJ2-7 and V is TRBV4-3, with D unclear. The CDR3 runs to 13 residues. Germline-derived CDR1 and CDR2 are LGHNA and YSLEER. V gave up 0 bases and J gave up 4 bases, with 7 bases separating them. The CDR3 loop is CASSQDLGYEQYF. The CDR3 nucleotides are TGCGCCAGCAGCCAAGATTTGGGGTACGAGCAGTACTTC.

CDR3 DNA sequence: TGTGCCAGCAGATGGACAGGGGCGACTGAAGCTTTCTTT. Encoded protein: CASRWTGATEAFF. The chain recombines TRBV6-5 with TRBJ1-1; 9 nucleotides line up with TRBD1. The CDR3 spans 13 residues. After removal of 6 bases from V and 5 bases from J, the junction contained 4 bases not matched to a gene. From germline, CDR1 is MNHEY and CDR2 SVGAGI.

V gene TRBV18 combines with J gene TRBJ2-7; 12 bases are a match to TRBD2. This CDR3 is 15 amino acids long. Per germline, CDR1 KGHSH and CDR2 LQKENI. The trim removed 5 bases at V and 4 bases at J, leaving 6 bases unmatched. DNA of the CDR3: TGTGCCAGCTCATACCAACTAGCGGGAGGATACGAGCAGTACTTC. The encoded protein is CASSYQLAGGYEQYF.

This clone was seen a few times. In DNA form, the CDR3 reads TGCGCCAGCAGTGAAAGGGTTGGAAACACCATATATTTT. Residues: CASSERVGNTIYF. The gene calls are TRBV10-1 and TRBJ1-3; unclear D gene. The ends were cut back, 3 bases at V and 3 bases at J, with 6 bases in the middle. The CDR3 contains 13 residues. Germline loops: CDR1 WNHNN, CDR2 SYGVQD (reference sequence).

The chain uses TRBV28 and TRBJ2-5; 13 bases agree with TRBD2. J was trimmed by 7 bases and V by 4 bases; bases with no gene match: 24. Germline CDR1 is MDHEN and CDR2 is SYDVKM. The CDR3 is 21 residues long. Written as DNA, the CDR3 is TGTGCCAGCAGTTCGTCCCGCACGGGACTGGTGACTAGCGGGAGGTTCGGGACCCAGTACTTC. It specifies CASSSSRTGLVTSGRFGTQYF.

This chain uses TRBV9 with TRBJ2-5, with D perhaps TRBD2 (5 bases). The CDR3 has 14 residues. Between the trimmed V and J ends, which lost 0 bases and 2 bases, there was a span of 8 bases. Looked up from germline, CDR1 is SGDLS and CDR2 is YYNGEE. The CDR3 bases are TGTGCCAGCAGCGTAGGTGGACTTCAAGAGACCCAGTACTTC. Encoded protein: CASSVGGLQETQYF.

Here the CDR3 DNA reads TGCGCCAGCAGCTTAGAAGCGGGAGTAGAGACCCAGTACTTC. Encoded protein: CASSLEAGVETQYF. The V gene is TRBV5-1, the J gene TRBJ2-5, with TRBD2 matching 8 bases. The trim removed 2 bases at V and 4 bases at J, leaving 4 bases unmatched. CDR1 and CDR2 from the germline V gene are SGHRS and YFSETQ. This CDR3 is 14 amino acids long.

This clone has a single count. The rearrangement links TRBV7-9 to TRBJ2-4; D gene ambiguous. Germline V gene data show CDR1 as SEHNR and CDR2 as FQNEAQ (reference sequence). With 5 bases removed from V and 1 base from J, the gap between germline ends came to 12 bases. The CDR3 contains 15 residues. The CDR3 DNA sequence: TGTGCCAGCAGCACGGATTCTGGGGCCAAAAACATTCAGTACTTC. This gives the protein CASSTDSGAKNIQYF.

In DNA form, the CDR3 reads TGCGCCAGCAGCTTGGCGGTCACGGGGAATGAGCAGTTCTTC. Translated, it gives CASSLAVTGNEQFF. The J gene is TRBJ2-1, the V gene TRBV5-1; tentative D call: TRBD2 (5 bases). This CDR3 has 14 residues. Germline CDR1 SGHRS, CDR2 YFSETQ. The V end lost 0 bases, the J end lost 7 bases, and 11 bases lay between the germline ends.

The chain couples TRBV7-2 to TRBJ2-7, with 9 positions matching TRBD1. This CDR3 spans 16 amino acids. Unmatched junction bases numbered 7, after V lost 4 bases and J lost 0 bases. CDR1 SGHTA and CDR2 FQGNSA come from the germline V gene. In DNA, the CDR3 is TGTGCCAGCAGCTCTTCGCCGGGACAGGGCTCCTACGAGCAGTACTTC. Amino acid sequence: CASSSSPGQGSYEQYF.

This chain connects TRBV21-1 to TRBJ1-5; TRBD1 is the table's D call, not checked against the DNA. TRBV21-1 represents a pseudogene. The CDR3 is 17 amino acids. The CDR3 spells CASSPTGTGTSNQPQHF. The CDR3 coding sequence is TGTGCCAGCAGCCCAACCGGGACAGGGACAAGCAATCAGCCCCAGCATTTT.

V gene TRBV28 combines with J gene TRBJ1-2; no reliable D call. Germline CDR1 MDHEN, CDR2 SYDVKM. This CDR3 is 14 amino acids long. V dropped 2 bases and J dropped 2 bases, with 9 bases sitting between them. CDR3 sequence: CASSLSVTNYGYTF. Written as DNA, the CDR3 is TGTGCCAGCAGTTTAAGCGTGACGAACTATGGCTACACCTTC.

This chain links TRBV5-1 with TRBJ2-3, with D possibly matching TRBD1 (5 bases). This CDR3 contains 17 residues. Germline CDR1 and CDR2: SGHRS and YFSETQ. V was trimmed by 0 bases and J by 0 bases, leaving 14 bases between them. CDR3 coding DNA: TGCGCCAGCAGCTTGGAAGCAAACAGGAGAAGCACAGATACGCAGTATTTT. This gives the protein CASSLEANRRSTDTQYF.

The CDR3 is CASRGEETQYF. The CDR3 coding sequence is TGTGCCAGCAGGGGGGAAGAGACCCAGTACTTC. This chain joins TRBV28 and TRBJ2-5; TRBD1 or TRBD2 may be the D gene (5 bases each). Germline V CDR1 and CDR2: MDHEN, SYDVKM. Trimming shortened V by 6 bases and J by 3 bases, and 5 bases separated the two germline ends. This CDR3 has 11 residues.

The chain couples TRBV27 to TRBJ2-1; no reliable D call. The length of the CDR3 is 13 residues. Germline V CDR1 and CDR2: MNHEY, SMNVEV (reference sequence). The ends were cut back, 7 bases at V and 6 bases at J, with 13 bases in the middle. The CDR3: CASTRVWGNEQFF. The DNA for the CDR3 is TGTGCCAGCACAAGGGTTTGGGGCAATGAGCAGTTCTTC.